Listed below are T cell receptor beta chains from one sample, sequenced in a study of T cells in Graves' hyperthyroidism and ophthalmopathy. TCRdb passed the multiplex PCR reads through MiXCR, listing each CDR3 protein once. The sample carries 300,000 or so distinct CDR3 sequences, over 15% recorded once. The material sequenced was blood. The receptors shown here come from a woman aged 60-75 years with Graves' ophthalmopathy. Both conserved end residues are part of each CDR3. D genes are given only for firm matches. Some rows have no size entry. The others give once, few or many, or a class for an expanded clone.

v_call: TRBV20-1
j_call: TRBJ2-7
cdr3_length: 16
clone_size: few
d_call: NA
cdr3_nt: TGCAGTGCTACCAAACTCCAATTGGACAGACGTTACGAGCAGTACTTC
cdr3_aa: CSATKLQLDRRYEQYF

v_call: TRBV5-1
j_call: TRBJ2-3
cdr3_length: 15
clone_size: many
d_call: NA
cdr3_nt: TGCGCCAGCAGCTTGGACAGGGTGAGCACAGATACGCAGTATTTT
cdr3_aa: CASSLDRVSTDTQYF

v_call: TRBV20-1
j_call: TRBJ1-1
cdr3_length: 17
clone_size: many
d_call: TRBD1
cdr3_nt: TGCAGTGCTAGAGGCCCCACGGGACAGCTTTCTAACACTGAAGCTTTCTTT
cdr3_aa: CSARGPTGQLSNTEAFF

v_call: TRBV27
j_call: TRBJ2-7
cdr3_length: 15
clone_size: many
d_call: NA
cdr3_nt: TGTGCCAGCAGTTTGTCAGCCGTCACTGACTACGAGCAGTACTTC
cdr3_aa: CASSLSAVTDYEQYF

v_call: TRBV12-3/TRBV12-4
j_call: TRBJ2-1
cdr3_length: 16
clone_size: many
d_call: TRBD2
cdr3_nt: TGTGCCAGCAGTTTTGGGCTAGCGGGGGGCCGGAGTGAGCAGTTCTTC
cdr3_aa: CASSFGLAGGRSEQFF

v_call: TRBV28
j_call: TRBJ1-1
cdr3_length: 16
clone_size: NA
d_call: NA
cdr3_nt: TGTGCCAGCAGCTCCGCGGGGGGCTATATTGACACTGAAGCTTTCTTT
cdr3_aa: CASSSAGGYIDTEAFF

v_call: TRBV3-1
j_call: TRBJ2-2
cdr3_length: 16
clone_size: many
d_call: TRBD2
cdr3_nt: TGTGCCAGCAGCCAATGGACTAGCGGGAGATCCGGGGAGCTGTTTTTT
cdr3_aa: CASSQWTSGRSGELFF

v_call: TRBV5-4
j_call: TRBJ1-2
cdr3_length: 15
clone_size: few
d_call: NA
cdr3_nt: TGTGCCAGCAGCCCCGGATCTACAGCGAACTATGGCTACACCTTC
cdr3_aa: CASSPGSTANYGYTF

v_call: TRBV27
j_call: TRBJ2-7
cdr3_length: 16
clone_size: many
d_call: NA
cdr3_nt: TGTGCCAGCAGTTTAGTTGCGGACAGATACGGATACGAGCAGTACTTC
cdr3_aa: CASSLVADRYGYEQYF

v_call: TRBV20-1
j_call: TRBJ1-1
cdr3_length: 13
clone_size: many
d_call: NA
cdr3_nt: TGCAGTGCTAGCGCAGGGGCAGACACTGAAGCTTTCTTT
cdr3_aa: CSASAGADTEAFF

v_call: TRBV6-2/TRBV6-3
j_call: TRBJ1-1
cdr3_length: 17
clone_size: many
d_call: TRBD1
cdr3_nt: TGTGCCAGCAGTCGACAGGGGGTCGGAAACGGGAACACTGAAGCTTTCTTT
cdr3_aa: CASSRQGVGNGNTEAFF

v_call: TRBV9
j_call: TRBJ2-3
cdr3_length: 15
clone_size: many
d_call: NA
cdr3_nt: TGTGCCAGCAGCGTAGTAGCCGCTAGCACAGATACGCAGTATTTT
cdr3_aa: CASSVVAASTDTQYF

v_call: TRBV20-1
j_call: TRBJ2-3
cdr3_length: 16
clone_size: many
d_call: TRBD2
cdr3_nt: TGCAGTGCTACCCCATGGACTAGCGGGAGCACAGATACGCAGTATTTT
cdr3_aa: CSATPWTSGSTDTQYF

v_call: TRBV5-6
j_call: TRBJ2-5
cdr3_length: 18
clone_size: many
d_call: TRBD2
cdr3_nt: TGTGCCAGCAGCTACTCTAGCGGGAGGGCCGCGGTTGGAGAGACCCAGTACTTC
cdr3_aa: CASSYSSGRAAVGETQYF

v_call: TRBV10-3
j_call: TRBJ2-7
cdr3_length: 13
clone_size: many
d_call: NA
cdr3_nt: TGTGCCATCCAGAGCGAGGGCTCCTACGAGCAGTACTTC
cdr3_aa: CAIQSEGSYEQYF

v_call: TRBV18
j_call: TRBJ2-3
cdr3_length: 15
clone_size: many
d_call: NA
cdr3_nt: TGTGCCAGCTCACCAGGTCTTTTTAGCACAGATACGCAGTATTTT
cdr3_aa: CASSPGLFSTDTQYF

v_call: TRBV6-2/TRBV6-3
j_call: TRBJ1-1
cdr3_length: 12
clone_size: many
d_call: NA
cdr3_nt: TGTGCCAGCAGTTACCCGGAGATTGAAGCTTTCTTT
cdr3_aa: CASSYPEIEAFF

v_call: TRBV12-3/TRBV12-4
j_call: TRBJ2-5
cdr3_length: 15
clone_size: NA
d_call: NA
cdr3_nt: TGTGCCAGCAGCTCAACTACAGACAGGCAAGAGACCCAGTACTTC
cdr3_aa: CASSSTTDRQETQYF

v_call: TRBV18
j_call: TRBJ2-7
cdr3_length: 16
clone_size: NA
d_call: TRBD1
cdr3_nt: TGTGCCAGCTCACCACCGACGGGGACAGTCTCCTACGAGCAGTACTTC
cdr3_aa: CASSPPTGTVSYEQYF

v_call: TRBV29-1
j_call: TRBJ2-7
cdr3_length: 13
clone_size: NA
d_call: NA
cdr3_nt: TGCAGCGTTGCCGCTGCGGGGACCTACGAGCAGTACTTC
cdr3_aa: CSVAAAGTYEQYF

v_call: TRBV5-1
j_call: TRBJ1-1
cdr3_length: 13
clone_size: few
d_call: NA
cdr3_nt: TGCGCCAGCAGCTTGGTACGGACAACTGAAGCTTTCTTT
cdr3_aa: CASSLVRTTEAFF

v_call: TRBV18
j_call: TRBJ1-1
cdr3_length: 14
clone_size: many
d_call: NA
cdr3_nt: TGTGCCAGCTTCCCGGCAGGCGGGGGGACTGAAGCTTTCTTT
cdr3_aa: CASFPAGGGTEAFF

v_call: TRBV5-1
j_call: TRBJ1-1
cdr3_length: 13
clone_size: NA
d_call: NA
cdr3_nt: TGCGCCAGCAGCCGGTGGGGGGACACTGAAGCTTTCTTT
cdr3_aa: CASSRWGDTEAFF

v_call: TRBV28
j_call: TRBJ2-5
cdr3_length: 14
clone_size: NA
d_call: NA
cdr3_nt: TGTGCCAGCAGTTTAGACGATGGCGAAGAGACCCAGTACTTC
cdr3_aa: CASSLDDGEETQYF

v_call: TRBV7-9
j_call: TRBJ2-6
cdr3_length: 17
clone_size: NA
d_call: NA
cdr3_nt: TGTGCCAGCAGCTCCGACAGGCGGGTCTCTGGGGCCAACGTCCTGACTTTC
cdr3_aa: CASSSDRRVSGANVLTF

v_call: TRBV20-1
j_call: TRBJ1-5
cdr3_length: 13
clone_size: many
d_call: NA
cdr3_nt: TGCAGTGCAAGCGAAGCGTGGGATCAGCCCCAGCATTTT
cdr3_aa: CSASEAWDQPQHF

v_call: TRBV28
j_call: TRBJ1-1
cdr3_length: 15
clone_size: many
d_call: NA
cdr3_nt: TGTGCCAGCATTAAACTGGGGGCAGGCCCCACTGAAGCTTTCTTT
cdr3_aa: CASIKLGAGPTEAFF

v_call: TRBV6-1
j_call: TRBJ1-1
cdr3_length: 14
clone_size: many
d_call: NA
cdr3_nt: TGTGCCAGCAGAGAGTCCAGGTTGAACACTGAAGCTTTCTTT
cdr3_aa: CASRESRLNTEAFF

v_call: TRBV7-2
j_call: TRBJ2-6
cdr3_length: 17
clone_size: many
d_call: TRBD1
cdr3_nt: TGTGCCAGCAGCCCCGGACAGGGGTACTCTGGGGCCAACGTCCTGACTTTC
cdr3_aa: CASSPGQGYSGANVLTF

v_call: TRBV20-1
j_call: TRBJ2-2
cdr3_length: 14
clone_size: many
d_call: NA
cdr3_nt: TGCAGTGCTAGGTGGACTACGAACACCGGGGAGCTGTTTTTT
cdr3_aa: CSARWTTNTGELFF

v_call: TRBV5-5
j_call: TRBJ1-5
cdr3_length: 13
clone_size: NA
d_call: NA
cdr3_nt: TGTGCCAGCAGCGACGAAACAAATCAGCCCCAGCATTTT
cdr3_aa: CASSDETNQPQHF

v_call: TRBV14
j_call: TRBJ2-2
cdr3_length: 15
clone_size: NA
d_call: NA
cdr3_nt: TGTGCCAGCAGCCAGCACGGATTAAACACCGGGGAGCTGTTTTTT
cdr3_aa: CASSQHGLNTGELFF

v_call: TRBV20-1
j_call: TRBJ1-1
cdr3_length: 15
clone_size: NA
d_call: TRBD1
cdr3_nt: TGCAGTGCCTCGGCCCCTACCCAGGGACAGACTGAAGCTTTCTTT
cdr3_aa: CSASAPTQGQTEAFF

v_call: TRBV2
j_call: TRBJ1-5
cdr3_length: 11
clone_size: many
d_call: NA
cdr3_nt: TGTGCCAGCAGTGAAGCGCGCTTCCAGCATTTT
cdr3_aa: CASSEARFQHF

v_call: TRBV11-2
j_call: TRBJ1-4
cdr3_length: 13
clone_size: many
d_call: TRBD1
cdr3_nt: TGTGCCAGCAGCGTGGGACAGCGGGAAAAACTGTTTTTT
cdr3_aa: CASSVGQREKLFF

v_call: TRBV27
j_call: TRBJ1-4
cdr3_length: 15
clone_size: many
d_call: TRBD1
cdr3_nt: TGTGCCAGCAGTCCGGACAGGGGAGGAGACGAAAAACTGTTTTTT
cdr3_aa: CASSPDRGGDEKLFF

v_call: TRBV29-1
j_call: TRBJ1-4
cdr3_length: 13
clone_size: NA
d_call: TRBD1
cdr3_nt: TGCAGCGCGAACAGGGGGATAGGGGAAAAACTGTTTTTT
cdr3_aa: CSANRGIGEKLFF

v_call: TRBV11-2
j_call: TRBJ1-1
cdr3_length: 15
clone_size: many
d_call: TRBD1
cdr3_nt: TGTGCCAGCAGCTTAGCGTTCAGGGGGCTTACTGAAGCTTTCTTT
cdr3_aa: CASSLAFRGLTEAFF

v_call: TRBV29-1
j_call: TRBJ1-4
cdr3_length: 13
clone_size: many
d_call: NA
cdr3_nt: TGCAGCGTCCGGACGTTACTGGATGAAAAACTGTTTTTT
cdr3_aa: CSVRTLLDEKLFF

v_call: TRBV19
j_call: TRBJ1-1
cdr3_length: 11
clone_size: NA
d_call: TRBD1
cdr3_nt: TGTGCCAGTAGTAGACAGGGGAGAGCTTTCTTT
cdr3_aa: CASSRQGRAFF

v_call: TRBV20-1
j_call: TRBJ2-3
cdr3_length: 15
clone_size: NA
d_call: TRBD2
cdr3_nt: TGCAGTGCTCTAGGACTAGCGGGAGGCACAGATACGCAGTATTTT
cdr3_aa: CSALGLAGGTDTQYF